The source of this TCR beta chain is a study of OX40 agonist ivuxolimab in advanced cancers. Germline V gene lookup returns CDR1 LNHDA and CDR2 SQIVND (reference sequence). The CDR3 contains 14 residues. V was cut by 0 bases and J by 0 bases, with 5 bases left in between. The assay was immunoSEQ multiplex PCR, and TCRdb's table has in-frame clones only and misses some. The sample shows 90,000 to 130,000 clones, less than 95% of them seen only once. The material was CD4+ or CD8+ T cells sorted from blood, obtained in a trial of the OX40 agonist ivuxolimab. The J gene is TRBJ1-2, the V gene TRBV19; D unresolved. This TCR derives from an adult with an advanced solid tumor such as melanoma, head and neck, liver or kidney cancer. The DNA for the CDR3 is TGTGCCAGTAGTATAGACCCCTCTAACTATGGCTACACCTTC. This translates into CASSIDPSNYGYTF.